This TCR beta chain stems from a study of CD8 T cells in ankylosing spondylitis. For TCR beta, libraries came from quantitative 5'-RACE with molecular barcodes. TCRdb used MiXCR to reprocess the 5' RACE reads, holding one entry per CDR3 protein. The data hold some 220,000 distinct CDR3 sequences, with approximately 7.4% observed a single time. Concerning this clonotype itself: Its antigen is unidentified. This sequence may be a read error, since a much larger clone differs from it by one base.

This CDR3 region has 18 residues. The germline gives CDR1 DFQATT, CDR2 SNEGSKA (reference sequence). Whole-study results and caveats: Disease-linked clones bore a CD8+ phenotype and were relatively rare in peripheral blood. Made up of 7 to 9 highly homologous variants, a TCR beta motif appeared characteristic of ankylosing spondylitis blood.

V is TRBV20-1 and J is TRBJ2-1, with 10 nucleotides matching TRBD2. This TCR was sampled from a male donor with ankylosing spondylitis. Material: blood, either unsorted or a sorted T cell fraction (not recorded which). This CDR3 reads CCASRGLAVGSGYNEQFF. The CDR3, as DNA: TGCTGTGCTAGTCGTGGACTAGCGGTCGGGTCGGGCTACAATGAGCAGTTCTTC.